A single sample is the source of the 15 T cell receptor beta chains below, sequenced in a study of shared clonotypes between healthy human individuals (TCRdb year 2020). The method was the immunoSEQ multiplex PCR assay. TCRdb stores this immuneACCESS table with in-frame sequences only. Part of the clones is absent; in the studies checked, under half of the shortfall reflects unresolved V genes, and no reason is known for the rest. In this sample the table shows hundreds of thousands of clones, around 96% of which occur a single time. The top ten clonotypes cover 0.095% to 0.14% of the sample. CD8 naive samples were obtained by positive selection for CCR7 among CD45RO-negative cells, yielding a CD45RA+CCR7+ population from which TemRA cells were excluded. Sequencing input: naive CD8+ T cells sorted from blood. In the paper's terms, the cell subset or site label means: CD45RA+CCR7+. These receptors came from a woman in her twenties or thirties in good health.

The chain recombines TRBV27 with TRBJ2-1; no reliable D call. The germline V and J ends were trimmed by 0 bases and 4 bases, with 7 bases remaining between them. The CDR3 has 14 residues. Germline CDR1 is MNHEY and CDR2 is SMNVEV (reference sequence). DNA for the CDR3: TGTGCCAGCAGTTTATCCGTGGGGTACAATGAGCAGTTCTTC. Translation: CASSLSVGYNEQFF.

The chain has TRBV28 and TRBJ2-5, with D unclear. This CDR3 region has 13 residues. V was clipped by 7 bases and J by 5 bases, with 14 bases between them. CDR1 is MDHEN, CDR2 SYDVKM, per germline. CDR3 DNA sequence: TGTGCCAGCACCCCTGATGGGATGGAGACCCAGTACTTC. Protein: CASTPDGMETQYF.

The chain has TRBV13 and TRBJ2-1; no reliable D call. The germline V gene encodes CDR1 PRHDT and CDR2 FYEKMQ (reference sequence). Trimming cost V 4 bases and J 6 bases, with 13 bases left between them. CDR3 length equals 14 residues. The DNA of the CDR3 is TGTGCCAGCAGCTCGCTAAGGGATTCCAATGAGCAGTTCTTC. Protein: CASSSLRDSNEQFF.

About this clone itself: The sample contains more than one DNA sequence encoding this CDR3. This chain uses TRBV28 with TRBJ1-1; D gene unclear. V lost 2 bases, J lost 2 bases, and 9 bases lay in between. CDR3 length equals 14 residues. Germline CDR1 MDHEN, CDR2 SYDVKM. CDR3 sequence: CASSLTRGNTEAFF. In DNA, the CDR3 is TGTGCCAGCAGTTTAACGAGAGGTAACACTGAAGCTTTCTTT. Supplemented by reference TRBV28 and TRBJ1-1, the full variable domain reads DVKVTQSSRYLVKRTGEKVFLECVQDMDHENMFWYRQDPGLGLRLIYFSYDVKMKEKGDIPEGYSVSREKKERFSLILESASTNQTSMYLCASSLTRGNTEAFFGQGTRLTVV.

V is TRBV4-2 and J is TRBJ2-2; D call uncertain. CDR1 is LGHNA and CDR2 is YNFKEQ in the germline V gene. CDR3 length: 14 residues. V lost 0 bases to trimming and J lost 3 bases, with 5 bases between them. CDR3 in amino acids: CASSQDGDTGELFF. In DNA, the CDR3 is TGTGCCAGCAGCCAAGATGGGGACACCGGGGAGCTGTTTTTT.

The chain joins TRBV27 to TRBJ2-7; TRBD2 is a possible D gene (5 bases). CDR1 is MNHEY, CDR2 SMNVEV, per germline (reference sequence). Trimming stripped 4 bases from V and 0 bases from J, with 13 bases between. The CDR3 runs 15 residues. CDR3 loop: CASSSSLGSSYEQYF. The CDR3 DNA is TGTGCCAGCAGTTCCTCCTTGGGGAGCTCCTACGAGCAGTACTTC.

This chain links TRBV5-3 with TRBJ2-3; TRBD2 agrees at 7 bases. TRBV5-3 is reported as an ORF; its role is uncertain. With V trimmed by 4 bases and J by 1 base, 12 bases remained unmatched. The CDR3 runs to 17 residues. The CDR3 DNA reads as TGTGCCAGAAGCACGCGGCGGCTAGCGGTCCGCACAGATACGCAGTATTTT. Protein sequence: CARSTRRLAVRTDTQYF.

The CDR3 sequence is CASRPGSQVYSGANVLTF. The CDR3, as DNA: TGTGCCAGCAGACCAGGGAGTCAGGTTTACTCTGGGGCCAACGTCCTGACTTTC. V and J are TRBV27 and TRBJ2-6, with D tentatively TRBD1 or TRBD2 (5 bases each). V lost 6 bases and J 0 bases, leaving 18 bases between the germline ends. The CDR3 length is 18 residues. The V gene's germline CDR1 is MNHEY and CDR2 SMNVEV (reference sequence).

This chain uses TRBV19 with TRBJ2-1; D possibly corresponds to TRBD2 (5 bases). V was cut by 5 bases and J by 5 bases, with 22 bases left in between. CDR1 is LNHDA and CDR2 is SQIVND in the germline V gene (reference sequence). The CDR3 runs 17 residues. The CDR3 protein is CASSPFGGPAPNNEQFF. The CDR3 DNA is TGTGCCAGTAGTCCTTTCGGCGGGCCCGCTCCGAACAATGAGCAGTTCTTC.

The V and J genes are TRBV28 and TRBJ2-5, with D unresolved. The tail of the sequence fits TRBJ2-7 better, so the J call may be wrong. CDR3 length equals 11 residues. Germline values: CDR1 MDHEN, CDR2 SYDVKM. For the CDR3, the DNA is TGTGCCAGCAGTTACTCCTACGAGCAGTACTTC. This sequence encodes CASSYSYEQYF.

The gene calls are TRBV6-6 and TRBJ2-5; 9 nucleotides match TRBD1. This CDR3 region has 14 residues. Germline CDR1 is MNHNY and CDR2 is SVGAGI (reference sequence). Unmatched junction bases numbered 5, after V lost 4 bases and J lost 5 bases. The CDR3 nucleotides read TGTGCCAGCAGTTCCCGGGACAGGGTCGAGACCCAGTACTTC. Its protein product is CASSSRDRVETQYF.

The chain is built from TRBV9 and TRBJ2-7, with 7 positions matching TRBD1. Unmatched junction bases numbered 8, after V lost 4 bases and J lost 7 bases. Germline V CDR1 and CDR2: SGDLS, YYNGEE. This CDR3 spans 13 amino acids. CDR3 in DNA: TGTGCCAGCAGCACCCGACAGGGATTAGAGCAGTACTTC. Amino acid sequence: CASSTRQGLEQYF.

In this sample, this clone turned up once. The CDR3 coding sequence is TGTGCCAGCAGTTTCGGAGGGTTGGGAGAGCAGTACTTC. Its protein product is CASSFGGLGEQYF. This sequence joins TRBV27 and TRBJ2-7, with D possibly TRBD2 on 6 matching bases. Germline V lookup: CDR1 MNHEY, CDR2 SMNVEV (reference sequence). The CDR3 sequence is 13 residues long. Deletions cut 3 bases from V and 7 bases from J, with 13 bases between.

The V gene is TRBV28, the J gene TRBJ2-5, with TRBD2 as a possible D gene (6 bases). The J call is in doubt because the DNA end fits TRBJ2-7 better. The CDR3 extends over 14 amino acids. Germline lookup yields CDR1 MDHEN and CDR2 SYDVKM. In DNA form, the CDR3 reads TGTGCCAGCAGTTTGGTGGGGGGAACCTACGAGCAGTACTTC. Protein product: CASSLVGGTYEQYF.

This chain connects TRBV2 to TRBJ2-7; 11 nucleotides align to TRBD2. The CDR3 length is 15 residues. V was clipped by 6 bases and J by 3 bases; unmatched bases: 7. The germline gives CDR1 SNHLY, CDR2 FYNNEI. CDR3 DNA sequence: TGTGCCAGCAGCGCGGGACTAGCGGAGTACTACGAGCAGTACTTC. This codes for CASSAGLAEYYEQYF.